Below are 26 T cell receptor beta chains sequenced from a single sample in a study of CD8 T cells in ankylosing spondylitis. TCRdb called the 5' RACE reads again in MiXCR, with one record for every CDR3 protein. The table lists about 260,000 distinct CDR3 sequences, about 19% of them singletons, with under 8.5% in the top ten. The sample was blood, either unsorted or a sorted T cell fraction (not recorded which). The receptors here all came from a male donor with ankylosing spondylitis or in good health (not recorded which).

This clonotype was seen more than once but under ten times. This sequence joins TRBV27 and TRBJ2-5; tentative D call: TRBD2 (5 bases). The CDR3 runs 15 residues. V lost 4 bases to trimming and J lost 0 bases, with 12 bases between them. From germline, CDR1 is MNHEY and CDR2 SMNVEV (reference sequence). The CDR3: CASSSFTRYQETQYF. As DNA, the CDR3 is TGTGCCAGCAGTTCCTTTACTAGGTACCAAGAGACCCAGTACTTC.

The CDR3 protein is CARIESENREETQYF. As DNA, the CDR3 is TGCGCCAGGATCGAGAGCGAAAACAGGGAAGAGACCCAGTACTTC. V and J are TRBV5-1 and TRBJ2-5, with a possible D match to TRBD1 (6 bases). The CDR3 totals 15 residues. Per the germline V gene, CDR1 is SGHRS and CDR2 is YFSETQ. With 8 bases removed from V and 3 bases from J, the gap between germline ends came to 20 bases.

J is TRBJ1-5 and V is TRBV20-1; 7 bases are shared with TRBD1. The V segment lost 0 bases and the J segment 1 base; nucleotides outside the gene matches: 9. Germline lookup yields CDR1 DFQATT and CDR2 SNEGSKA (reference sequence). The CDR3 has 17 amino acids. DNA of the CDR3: TGCAGTGCTAGAGATCGCGTCGAGACAGGGAGCAATCAGCCCCAGCATTTT. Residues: CSARDRVETGSNQPQHF.

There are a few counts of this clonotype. The CDR3 sequence is CASSPPGRGYEQYV. The CDR3 DNA sequence: TGTGCCAGCAGTCCACCGGGCAGGGGATACGAGCAGTACGTC. The chain has TRBV6-1 and TRBJ2-7, with a weak D call TRBD1 (6 bases). V was clipped by 5 bases and J by 4 bases, with 15 bases between them. The germline gives CDR1 MNHNS, CDR2 SASEGT. This CDR3 has 14 residues.

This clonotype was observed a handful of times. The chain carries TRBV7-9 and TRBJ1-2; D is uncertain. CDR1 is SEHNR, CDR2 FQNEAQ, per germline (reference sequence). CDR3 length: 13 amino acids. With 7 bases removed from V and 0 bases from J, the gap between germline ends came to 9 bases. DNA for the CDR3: TGTGCCAGCAACTCCGGGACTAACTATGGCTACACCTTC. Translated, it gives CASNSGTNYGYTF.

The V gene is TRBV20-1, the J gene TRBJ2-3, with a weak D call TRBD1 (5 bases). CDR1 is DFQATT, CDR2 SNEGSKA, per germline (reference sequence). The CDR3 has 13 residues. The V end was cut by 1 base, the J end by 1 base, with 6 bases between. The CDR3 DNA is TGCAGTGCTAGAGTAGGGGGCACAGATACGCAGTATTTT. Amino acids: CSARVGGTDTQYF.

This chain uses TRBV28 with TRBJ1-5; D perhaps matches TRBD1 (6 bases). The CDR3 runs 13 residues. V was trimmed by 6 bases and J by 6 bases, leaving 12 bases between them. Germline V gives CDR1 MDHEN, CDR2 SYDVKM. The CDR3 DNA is TGTGCCAGCAGCGAACAGGGAATTCAGCCCCAGCATTTT. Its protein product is CASSEQGIQPQHF.

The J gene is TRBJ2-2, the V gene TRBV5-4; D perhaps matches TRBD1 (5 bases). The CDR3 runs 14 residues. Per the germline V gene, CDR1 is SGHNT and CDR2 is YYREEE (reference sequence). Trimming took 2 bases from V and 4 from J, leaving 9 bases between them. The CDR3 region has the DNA TGTGCCAGCAGCTTTCAGGGTCTCACCGGGGAGCTGTTTTTT. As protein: CASSFQGLTGELFF.

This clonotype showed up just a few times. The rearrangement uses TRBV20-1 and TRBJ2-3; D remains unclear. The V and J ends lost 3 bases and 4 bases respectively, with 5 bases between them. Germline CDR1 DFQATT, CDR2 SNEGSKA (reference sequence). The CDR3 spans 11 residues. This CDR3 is CSASRADTQYF. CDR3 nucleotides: TGCAGTGCTAGTCGGGCAGATACGCAGTATTTT.

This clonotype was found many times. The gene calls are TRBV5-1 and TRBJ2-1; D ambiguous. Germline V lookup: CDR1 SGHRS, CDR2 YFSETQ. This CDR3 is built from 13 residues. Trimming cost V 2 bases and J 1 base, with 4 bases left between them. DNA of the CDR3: TGCGCCAGCAGCTTCCGGTCCTACAATGAGCAGTTCTTC. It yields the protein CASSFRSYNEQFF.

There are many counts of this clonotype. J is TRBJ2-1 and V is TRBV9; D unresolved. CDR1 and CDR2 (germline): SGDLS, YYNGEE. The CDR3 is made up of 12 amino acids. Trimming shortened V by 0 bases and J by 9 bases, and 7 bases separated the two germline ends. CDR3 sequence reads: CASSVDKGEQFF. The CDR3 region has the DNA TGTGCCAGCAGCGTAGACAAGGGTGAGCAGTTCTTC. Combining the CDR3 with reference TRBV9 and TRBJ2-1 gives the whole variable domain DSGVTQTPKHLITATGQRVTLRCSPRSGDLSVYWYQQSLDQGLQFLIQYYNGEERAKGNILERFSAQQFPDLHSELNLSSLELGDSALYFCASSVDKGEQFFGPGTRLTVL.

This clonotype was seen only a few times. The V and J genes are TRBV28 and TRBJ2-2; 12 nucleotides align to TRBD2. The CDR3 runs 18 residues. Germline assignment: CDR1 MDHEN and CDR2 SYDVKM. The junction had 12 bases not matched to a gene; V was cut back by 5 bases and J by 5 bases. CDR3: CASSPTRLAGDPTGELFF. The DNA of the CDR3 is TGTGCCAGCAGTCCCACCCGACTAGCGGGAGATCCGACCGGGGAGCTGTTTTTT.

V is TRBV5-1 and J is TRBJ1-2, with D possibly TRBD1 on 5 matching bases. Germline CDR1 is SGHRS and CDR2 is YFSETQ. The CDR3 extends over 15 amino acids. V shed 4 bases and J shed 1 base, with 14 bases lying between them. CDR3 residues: CASSPRRGVNYGYTF. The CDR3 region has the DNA TGCGCCAGCAGCCCCCGACGGGGGGTTAACTATGGCTACACCTTC. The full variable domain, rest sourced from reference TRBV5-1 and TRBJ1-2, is KAGVTQTPRYLIKTRGQQVTLSCSPISGHRSVSWYQQTPGQGLQFLFEYFSETQRNKGNFPGRFSGRQFSNSRSEMNVSTLELGDSALYLCASSPRRGVNYGYTFGSGTRLTVV.

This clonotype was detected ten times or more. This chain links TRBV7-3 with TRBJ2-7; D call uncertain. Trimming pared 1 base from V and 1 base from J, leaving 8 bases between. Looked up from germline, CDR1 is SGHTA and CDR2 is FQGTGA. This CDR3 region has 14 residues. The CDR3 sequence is CASSLNTESYEQYV. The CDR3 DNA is TGTGCCAGCAGCTTAAATACAGAGTCCTACGAGCAGTACGTC.

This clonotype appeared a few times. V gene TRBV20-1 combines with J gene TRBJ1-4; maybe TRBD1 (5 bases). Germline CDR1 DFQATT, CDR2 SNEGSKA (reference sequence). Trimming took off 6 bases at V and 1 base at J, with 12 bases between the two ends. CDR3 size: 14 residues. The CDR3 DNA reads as TGCAGTGCCCCGATCGGGGGAACTAATGAAAAACTGTTTTTT. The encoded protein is CSAPIGGTNEKLFF.

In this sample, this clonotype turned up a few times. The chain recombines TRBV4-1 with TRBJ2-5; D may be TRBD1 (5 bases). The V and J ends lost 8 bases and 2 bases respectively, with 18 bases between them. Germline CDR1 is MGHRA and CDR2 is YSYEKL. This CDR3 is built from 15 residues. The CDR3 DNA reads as TGCGCCAGCGGCCCGACAGATCCCGTACAAGAGACCCAGTACTTC. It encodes CASGPTDPVQETQYF.

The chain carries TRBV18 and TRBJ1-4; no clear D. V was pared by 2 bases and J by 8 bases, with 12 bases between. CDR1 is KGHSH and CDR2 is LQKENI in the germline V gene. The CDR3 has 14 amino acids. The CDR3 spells CASSPSATGEKLFF. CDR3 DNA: TGTGCCAGCTCACCATCGGCGACGGGGGAAAAACTGTTTTTT.

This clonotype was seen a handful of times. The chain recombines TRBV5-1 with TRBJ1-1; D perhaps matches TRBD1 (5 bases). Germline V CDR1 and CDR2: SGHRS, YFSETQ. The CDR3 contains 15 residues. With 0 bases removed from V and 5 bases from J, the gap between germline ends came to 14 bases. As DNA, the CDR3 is TGCGCCAGCAGCTTGGCCACGGGGCGGTCAACTGAAGCTTTCTTT. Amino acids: CASSLATGRSTEAFF.

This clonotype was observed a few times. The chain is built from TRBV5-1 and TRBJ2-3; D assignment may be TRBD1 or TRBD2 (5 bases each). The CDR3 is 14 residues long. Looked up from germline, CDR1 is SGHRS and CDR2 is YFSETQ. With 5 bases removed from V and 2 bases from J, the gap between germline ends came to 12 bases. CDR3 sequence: CASSPGPPTDTQYF. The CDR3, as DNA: TGCGCCAGCAGTCCGGGACCCCCCACAGATACGCAGTATTTT.

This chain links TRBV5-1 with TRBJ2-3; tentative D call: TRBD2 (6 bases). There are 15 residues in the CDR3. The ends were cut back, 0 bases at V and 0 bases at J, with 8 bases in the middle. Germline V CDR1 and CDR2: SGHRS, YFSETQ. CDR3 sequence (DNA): TGCGCCAGCAGCTTGGCTAGCGCCAGCACAGATACGCAGTATTTT. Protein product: CASSLASASTDTQYF.

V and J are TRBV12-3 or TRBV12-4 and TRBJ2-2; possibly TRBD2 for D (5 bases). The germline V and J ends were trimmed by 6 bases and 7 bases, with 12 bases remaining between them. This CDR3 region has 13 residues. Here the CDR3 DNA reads TGTGCCAGCAGCCTCTCCGAGGGCGGGGAGCTGTTTTTT. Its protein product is CASSLSEGGELFF.

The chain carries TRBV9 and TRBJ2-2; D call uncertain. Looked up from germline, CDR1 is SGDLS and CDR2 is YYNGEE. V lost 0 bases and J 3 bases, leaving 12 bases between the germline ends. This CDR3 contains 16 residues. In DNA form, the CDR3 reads TGTGCCAGCAGCGTAGGCGCGGCGGTCGACACCGGGGAGCTGTTTTTT. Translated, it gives CASSVGAAVDTGELFF.

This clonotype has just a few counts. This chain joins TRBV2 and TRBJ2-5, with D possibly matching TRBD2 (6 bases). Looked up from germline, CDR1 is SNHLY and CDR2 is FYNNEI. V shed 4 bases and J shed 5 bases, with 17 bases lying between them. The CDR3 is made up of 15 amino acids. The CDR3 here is CASSAERVPGETQYF. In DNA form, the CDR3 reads TGTGCCAGCAGTGCTGAGCGGGTCCCGGGGGAGACCCAGTACTTC.

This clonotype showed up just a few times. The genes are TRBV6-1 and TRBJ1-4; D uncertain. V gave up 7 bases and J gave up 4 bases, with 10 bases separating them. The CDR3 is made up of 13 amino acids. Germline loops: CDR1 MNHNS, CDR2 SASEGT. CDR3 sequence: CASMRALNEKLFF. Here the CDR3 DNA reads TGTGCCAGCATGAGGGCCCTTAATGAAAAACTGTTTTTT.

The CDR3 bases are TGTGCCAGCAGCTCAAGGGGGTTTCCAACTAATGAAAAACTGTTTTTT. Its translation: CASSSRGFPTNEKLFF. The chain links TRBV5-6 to TRBJ1-4, with D maybe TRBD1 (6 bases). The CDR3 has 16 residues. The V gene's germline CDR1 is SGHDT and CDR2 YYEEEE. Trimming removed 3 bases at V and 0 bases at J, with 12 bases between.

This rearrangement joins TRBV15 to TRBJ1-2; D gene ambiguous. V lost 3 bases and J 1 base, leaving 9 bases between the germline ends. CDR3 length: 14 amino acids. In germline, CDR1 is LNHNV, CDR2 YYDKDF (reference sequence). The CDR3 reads CATSSGRNNYGYTF. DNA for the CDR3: TGTGCCACCAGCAGCGGCAGGAATAACTATGGCTACACCTTC. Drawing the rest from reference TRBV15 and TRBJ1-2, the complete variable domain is DAMVIQNPRYQVTQFGKPVTLSCSQTLNHNVMYWYQQKSSQAPKLLFHYYDKDFNNEADTPDNFQSRRPNTSFCFLDIRSPGLGDTAMYLCATSSGRNNYGYTFGSGTRLTVV.